These T cell receptor beta chains were read from a single sample in a study of radiotherapy plus CTLA-4 blockade in lung cancer. Only in-frame clones appear in the TCRdb table, and some are missing; sequencing was by immunoSEQ multiplex PCR. Of about 97,000 clones listed, around 74% were seen once; the top ten hold 2.8%. The source was peripheral blood, collected from a patient treated with radiotherapy plus ipilimumab. All receptors derive from a human donor with non-small cell lung cancer who had a partial response to radiotherapy plus ipilimumab. Some clones in this sample may be carry-over from other donors' samples. CDR3s include the opening cysteine and the closing phenylalanine or tryptophan. The D gene is left open where the match is weak. Rows may omit the clone size; those that give it use once, few, many or a size class.

CDR3nt: TGTGCCAGCAGCTTAGTATATTCTGAAAAACTGTTTTTT; CDR3aa: CASSLVYSEKLFF; v_gene: TRBV11-3; d_gene: .; abundance: .; j_gene: TRBJ1-4
CDR3nt: TGTGCCAGCAGCTTGGCGCAACTAGCGGGGGGGTACAATGAGCAGTTCTTC; CDR3aa: CASSLAQLAGGYNEQFF; v_gene: TRBV5-4; d_gene: TRBD2; abundance: .; j_gene: TRBJ2-1
CDR3nt: TGTGCCAGTAGTATAGGATCTAACGAGCAGTACTTC; CDR3aa: CASSIGSNEQYF; v_gene: TRBV19; d_gene: .; abundance: once; j_gene: TRBJ2-7
CDR3nt: TGTGCCTCCTCCGAGGGTATGAACACTGAAGCTTTCTTT; CDR3aa: CASSEGMNTEAFF; v_gene: TRBV19; d_gene: .; abundance: .; j_gene: TRBJ1-1
CDR3nt: TGTGCCAGCTCACAACTCCATTCAGCGGGGGAGTCCTACGAGCAGTACTTC; CDR3aa: CASSQLHSAGESYEQYF; v_gene: TRBV18; d_gene: TRBD2; abundance: .; j_gene: TRBJ2-7
CDR3nt: TGCAGCGTTGATTTCCAGGGGGCAGGAACTGAAGCTTTCTTT; CDR3aa: CSVDFQGAGTEAFF; v_gene: TRBV29-1; d_gene: TRBD1; abundance: once; j_gene: TRBJ1-1
CDR3nt: TGCACCAGCGGCCAACCCAAAGGACAAGGCCACTATGGCTACACCTTC; CDR3aa: CTSGQPKGQGHYGYTF; v_gene: TRBV1; d_gene: .; abundance: few; j_gene: TRBJ1-2
CDR3nt: TGTGCCAGCAGCCCCCGGGACAGGGGGACTAGCGGGTCCTACGAGCAGTACTTC; CDR3aa: CASSPRDRGTSGSYEQYF; v_gene: TRBV7-8; d_gene: .; abundance: .; j_gene: TRBJ2-7
CDR3nt: TGTGCCAGCAGCTTACAGGGAAACTATGGCTACACCTTC; CDR3aa: CASSLQGNYGYTF; v_gene: TRBV7-3; d_gene: .; abundance: .; j_gene: TRBJ1-2
CDR3nt: TGCGCCAGCAGTGCTCAGGAAAATTCACCCCTCCACTTT; CDR3aa: CASSAQENSPLHF; v_gene: TRBV10-1; d_gene: .; abundance: few; j_gene: TRBJ1-6
CDR3nt: TGTGCCTGGAGAGAGCGCGGGAGGGCCTTGGAGACCCAGTACTTC; CDR3aa: CAWRERGRALETQYF; v_gene: TRBV30; d_gene: TRBD2; abundance: few; j_gene: TRBJ2-5
CDR3nt: TGTGCCAGCAGTTATACTCTGAACACTGAAGCTTTCTTT; CDR3aa: CASSYTLNTEAFF; v_gene: TRBV6-1; d_gene: .; abundance: few; j_gene: TRBJ1-1
CDR3nt: TGTGCCAGCAGCCCCGACAGGATTAAGACTAATGAGCAGTTCTTC; CDR3aa: CASSPDRIKTNEQFF; v_gene: TRBV7-3; d_gene: .; abundance: .; j_gene: TRBJ2-1
CDR3nt: TGTGCCAGCAGGAGTACGACAGGGGACCCGACGTACTTC; CDR3aa: CASRSTTGDPTYF; v_gene: TRBV28; d_gene: TRBD1; abundance: .; j_gene: TRBJ2-5
CDR3nt: TGTGCCAGCAGGACTAGCGGGGGCCCGTACAATGAGCAGTTCTTC; CDR3aa: CASRTSGGPYNEQFF; v_gene: TRBV6-1; d_gene: TRBD2; abundance: .; j_gene: TRBJ2-1
CDR3nt: TGTGCCAGTAGTAGAGGACAGGGTACAGATACGCAGTATTTT; CDR3aa: CASSRGQGTDTQYF; v_gene: TRBV19; d_gene: TRBD1; abundance: once; j_gene: TRBJ2-3
CDR3nt: TGTGCCAGCTTAGGACAGAAAAACATTCAGTACTTC; CDR3aa: CASLGQKNIQYF; v_gene: TRBV6-1; d_gene: .; abundance: .; j_gene: TRBJ2-4
CDR3nt: TGTGCCAGCAGCATAAGACGGACAGGGGTTATTTCAGGCTCTGGGGCCAACGTCCTGACTTTC; CDR3aa: CASSIRRTGVISGSGANVLTF; v_gene: TRBV27; d_gene: TRBD1; abundance: .; j_gene: TRBJ2-6
CDR3nt: TGTGCCAGTAAGCAGGGGACAGGGGGCTTCGAGCAGTACTTC; CDR3aa: CASKQGTGGFEQYF; v_gene: TRBV19; d_gene: TRBD1; abundance: once; j_gene: TRBJ2-7
CDR3nt: TGTGCCAGTAGTATTGGAAGGCGGACTAGCGGGAAACAAGAGACCCAGTACTTC; CDR3aa: CASSIGRRTSGKQETQYF; v_gene: TRBV19; d_gene: TRBD2; abundance: .; j_gene: TRBJ2-5
CDR3nt: TGTGCCAGCAGTGAAGTCGGAGTGGGTACCACTGAAGCTTTCTTT; CDR3aa: CASSEVGVGTTEAFF; v_gene: TRBV2; d_gene: .; abundance: .; j_gene: TRBJ1-1
CDR3nt: TGTGCCAGCAGTTTGGGGGGAACCACCGGGGAGCTGTTTTTT; CDR3aa: CASSLGGTTGELFF; v_gene: TRBV28; d_gene: .; abundance: .; j_gene: TRBJ2-2
CDR3nt: TGTGCCAGCTGCCTTTTATCAGGGGGGAACACTGAAGCTTTCTTT; CDR3aa: CASCLLSGGNTEAFF; v_gene: TRBV6-5; d_gene: TRBD1; abundance: .; j_gene: TRBJ1-1
CDR3nt: TGTGCCAGCAGCTTAGGGACAGGGAACACCGGGGAGCTGTTTTTT; CDR3aa: CASSLGTGNTGELFF; v_gene: TRBV7-2; d_gene: TRBD1; abundance: .; j_gene: TRBJ2-2
CDR3nt: TGTGCCAGCAGTCGCCGGGACAGGGAGACGGGCCAGCCCCAGCATTTT; CDR3aa: CASSRRDRETGQPQHF; v_gene: TRBV28; d_gene: TRBD1; abundance: .; j_gene: TRBJ1-5
CDR3nt: TGTGCCAGCAGTGAAGAGGCGGGAGTAACGCACGAGCAGTACTTC; CDR3aa: CASSEEAGVTHEQYF; v_gene: TRBV2; d_gene: TRBD2; abundance: once; j_gene: TRBJ2-7
CDR3nt: TGTGCCACGTCCCCCGGGGGTGAAAAACTGTTTTTT; CDR3aa: CATSPGGEKLFF; v_gene: TRBV10-3; d_gene: .; abundance: .; j_gene: TRBJ1-4
CDR3nt: TGCGCCAGCAGTGAGTCGGGGGGAGGAGATCAGCCCCAGCATTTT; CDR3aa: CASSESGGGDQPQHF; v_gene: TRBV10-2; d_gene: .; abundance: .; j_gene: TRBJ1-5
CDR3nt: TGTGCCAGCAGGAGAACCAGGGGCACCACTGAAGCTTTCTTT; CDR3aa: CASRRTRGTTEAFF; v_gene: TRBV6-5; d_gene: .; abundance: few; j_gene: TRBJ1-1
CDR3nt: TGTGCCAGCAGTTTATCCTGGACAGGGGTTGGCTACACCTTC; CDR3aa: CASSLSWTGVGYTF; v_gene: TRBV28; d_gene: TRBD1; abundance: .; j_gene: TRBJ1-2
CDR3nt: TGTGCCAGCAGTTCCCGGTGGAGGGGCTCTGAAGCTTTCTTT; CDR3aa: CASSSRWRGSEAFF; v_gene: TRBV6-6; d_gene: .; abundance: .; j_gene: TRBJ1-1
CDR3nt: TGTGCCAGCAGTACTCCGGGACAGGGGTACAACGAGCAGTACTTC; CDR3aa: CASSTPGQGYNEQYF; v_gene: TRBV28; d_gene: TRBD1; abundance: .; j_gene: TRBJ2-7
CDR3nt: TGTGCCAGCTCACCCCCGGGGATAGAAGGAGAGACCCAGTACTTC; CDR3aa: CASSPPGIEGETQYF; v_gene: TRBV18; d_gene: .; abundance: .; j_gene: TRBJ2-5
CDR3nt: TGTGCCAGCAGCTTGGTCCGGGACACCTTTAGCTCCTACGAGCAGTACTTC; CDR3aa: CASSLVRDTFSSYEQYF; v_gene: TRBV5-8; d_gene: .; abundance: .; j_gene: TRBJ2-7
CDR3nt: TGTGCCAGCAGCTTAGATTCCAGGGCTAGCAATCAGCCCCAGCATTTT; CDR3aa: CASSLDSRASNQPQHF; v_gene: TRBV11-2; d_gene: .; abundance: .; j_gene: TRBJ1-5
CDR3nt: TGTGCCAGCACCGCCGGACAGGTGGGTTATAATCAGCCCCAGCATTTT; CDR3aa: CASTAGQVGYNQPQHF; v_gene: TRBV28; d_gene: TRBD1; abundance: .; j_gene: TRBJ1-5
CDR3nt: TGTGCCAGCAGCTTAACCCGGGGGGCTATCCAAGAGACCCAGTACTTC; CDR3aa: CASSLTRGAIQETQYF; v_gene: TRBV5-6; d_gene: .; abundance: .; j_gene: TRBJ2-5
CDR3nt: TGTGCCAGCAGTAAGGGGGTCCTGAGCACAGATACGCAGTATTTT; CDR3aa: CASSKGVLSTDTQYF; v_gene: TRBV6-5; d_gene: .; abundance: .; j_gene: TRBJ2-3
CDR3nt: TGTGCCAGCAGCTTTCGCCGGGCTGGGGCCAACGTCCTGACTTTC; CDR3aa: CASSFRRAGANVLTF; v_gene: TRBV7-9; d_gene: .; abundance: .; j_gene: TRBJ2-6
CDR3nt: TGTGCCAGCAGCTTGTGGCGGGGCCTGAGCACAGATACGCAGTATTTT; CDR3aa: CASSLWRGLSTDTQYF; v_gene: TRBV5-8; d_gene: .; abundance: .; j_gene: TRBJ2-3
CDR3nt: TGTGCCAGCAGTGTACTGACAGGGACCGGGGAGCTGTTTTTT; CDR3aa: CASSVLTGTGELFF; v_gene: TRBV2; d_gene: TRBD1; abundance: .; j_gene: TRBJ2-2
CDR3nt: TGTGCCAGCAGTGATGTTGGAGGGAGGTACGAGCAGTACTTC; CDR3aa: CASSDVGGRYEQYF; v_gene: TRBV6-1; d_gene: .; abundance: .; j_gene: TRBJ2-7
CDR3nt: TGTGCCAGCAGCTTGGCATCGGGGAACACCGGGGAGCTGCTTTTT; CDR3aa: CASSLASGNTGELLF; v_gene: TRBV7-9; d_gene: .; abundance: .; j_gene: TRBJ2-2
CDR3nt: TGTGCCAGTACCGGACAAGCGAACACTGAAGCTTTCTTT; CDR3aa: CASTGQANTEAFF; v_gene: TRBV19; d_gene: .; abundance: .; j_gene: TRBJ1-1
CDR3nt: TGTGCCAGCAGCTTGGGGATACTGTATCGGGGGAATCGAGAGACCCAGTACTTC; CDR3aa: CASSLGILYRGNRETQYF; v_gene: TRBV5-5; d_gene: .; abundance: .; j_gene: TRBJ2-5
CDR3nt: TGCGCCAGCAGTGGCGATCGAGGTTCAGATACGCAGTATTTT; CDR3aa: CASSGDRGSDTQYF; v_gene: TRBV10-1; d_gene: .; abundance: .; j_gene: TRBJ2-3
CDR3nt: TGCGCCAGCAGCTCGGAGCGCCTAAGCTACGAGCAGTACTTC; CDR3aa: CASSSERLSYEQYF; v_gene: TRBV5-1; d_gene: .; abundance: .; j_gene: TRBJ2-7
CDR3nt: TGCGCCAGCAGCTTGGGGACTAGCGGTTACAATGAGCAGTTCTTC; CDR3aa: CASSLGTSGYNEQFF; v_gene: TRBV5-1; d_gene: TRBD2; abundance: .; j_gene: TRBJ2-1
CDR3nt: TGTGCCAGCAGCCTCGGACAGGGGGGGGGCTACACCTTC; CDR3aa: CASSLGQGGGYTF; v_gene: TRBV7-3; d_gene: TRBD1; abundance: .; j_gene: TRBJ1-2
CDR3nt: TGCGCCAGCAGCTTGGTCGGGAGTCCACGAGGTTTAGAGACCCAGTACTTC; CDR3aa: CASSLVGSPRGLETQYF; v_gene: TRBV5-1; d_gene: .; abundance: .; j_gene: TRBJ2-5
CDR3nt: TGTGCCAGCAGCTCCCAAGATGGGACAGGGGCCTACGAGCAGTACTTC; CDR3aa: CASSSQDGTGAYEQYF; v_gene: TRBV28; d_gene: TRBD1; abundance: .; j_gene: TRBJ2-7
CDR3nt: TGCACCAGCAGCCAAAACGGACTAGCGGGGCAAGAGACCCAGTACTTC; CDR3aa: CTSSQNGLAGQETQYF; v_gene: TRBV1; d_gene: .; abundance: .; j_gene: TRBJ2-5
CDR3nt: TGTGCCAGCAGTTCCGGGGGACCATACTACGAGCAGTACTTC; CDR3aa: CASSSGGPYYEQYF; v_gene: TRBV28; d_gene: .; abundance: few; j_gene: TRBJ2-7